These T cell receptor beta chains were read from a single sample in a study of T cell responses to AZD1222 COVID-19 vaccine. Produced via immunoSEQ multiplex PCR; TCRdb's table is partial and in-frame only. The table includes tens of thousands of clones, roughly nine tenths detected once. The sample was peripheral blood, taken 28 days after the second AZD1222 dose. These receptor sequences come from an adult who received the AZD1222 COVID-19 vaccine. The CDR3 runs from the conserved cysteine through the conserved F or W. Clone size appears in some rows only: once, few, many, or a class for an expanded clone.

len: 13; j_gene: TRBJ1-6; abundance: .; v_gene: TRBV5-4; CDR3aa: CASSLRENSPLHF
len: 16; j_gene: TRBJ2-2; abundance: .; v_gene: TRBV27; CDR3aa: CASSLILAENTGELFF
len: 12; j_gene: TRBJ2-7; abundance: .; v_gene: TRBV7-9; CDR3aa: CASSLGSYEQYF
len: 16; j_gene: TRBJ2-2; abundance: .; v_gene: TRBV6-5; CDR3aa: CASSYPNGGGTGELFF
len: 15; j_gene: TRBJ2-1; abundance: .; v_gene: TRBV19; CDR3aa: CASSIDREIDNEQFF
len: 15; j_gene: TRBJ2-1; abundance: few; v_gene: TRBV4-3; CDR3aa: CASSLTSGRSNEQFF
len: 14; j_gene: TRBJ1-1; abundance: .; v_gene: TRBV6-5; CDR3aa: CASIYDSGYTEAFF
len: 14; j_gene: TRBJ2-7; abundance: .; v_gene: TRBV10-2; CDR3aa: CASSARDRIYEQYF
len: 18; j_gene: TRBJ2-3; abundance: .; v_gene: TRBV21-1; CDR3aa: CASSKGGGPSASTDTQYF
len: 13; j_gene: TRBJ2-7; abundance: .; v_gene: TRBV12-5; CDR3aa: CASGLTGTYEQYF
len: 17; j_gene: TRBJ2-7; abundance: .; v_gene: TRBV13; CDR3aa: CASSLGLAGAISYEQYF
len: 14; j_gene: TRBJ2-3; abundance: .; v_gene: TRBV11-2; CDR3aa: CASSLGGLSDTQYF
len: 17; j_gene: TRBJ2-3; abundance: .; v_gene: TRBV4-3; CDR3aa: CASSQDLAATSTDTQYF
len: 16; j_gene: TRBJ2-7; abundance: .; v_gene: TRBV3-1/TRBV3-2; CDR3aa: CASSQVQNGHGYEQYF
len: 13; j_gene: TRBJ2-5; abundance: .; v_gene: TRBV12-3/TRBV12-4; CDR3aa: CASTGTAQETQYF
len: 13; j_gene: TRBJ1-1; abundance: .; v_gene: TRBV7-3; CDR3aa: CASSVDVDTEAFF
len: 12; j_gene: TRBJ2-3; abundance: .; v_gene: TRBV5-4; CDR3aa: CASSLDGDTQYF
len: 14; j_gene: TRBJ1-1; abundance: .; v_gene: TRBV13; CDR3aa: CASSVNQGNTEAFF
len: 12; j_gene: TRBJ1-5; abundance: .; v_gene: TRBV6-2/TRBV6-3; CDR3aa: CASSEGDQPQHF
len: 13; j_gene: TRBJ2-1; abundance: .; v_gene: TRBV5-1; CDR3aa: CASSQLEGHEQFF
len: 13; j_gene: TRBJ1-2; abundance: few; v_gene: TRBV14; CDR3aa: CASSLRRNYGYTF
len: 15; j_gene: TRBJ1-5; abundance: .; v_gene: TRBV5-4; CDR3aa: CASSLDGGRSQPQHF
len: 15; j_gene: TRBJ2-7; abundance: few; v_gene: TRBV24-1; CDR3aa: CATSEFDGGVHEQYF
len: 16; j_gene: TRBJ2-1; abundance: .; v_gene: TRBV7-3; CDR3aa: CASSLDGTGMYNEQFF
len: 11; j_gene: TRBJ1-1; abundance: once; v_gene: TRBV7-3; CDR3aa: CASRGADEAFF
len: 15; j_gene: TRBJ2-7; abundance: .; v_gene: TRBV11-3; CDR3aa: CASSSAPGTAYEQYF
len: 13; j_gene: TRBJ2-7; abundance: .; v_gene: TRBV5-6; CDR3aa: CASSFSGAYEQYF